This record looks at one TCR beta chain sequence and its context. The protocol was immunoSEQ multiplex PCR, while the TCRdb copy is restricted to in-frame clones and leaves out a portion. This table has fewer than 700,000 clones, more than 75% appearing once. This sample is drawn from a study of shared T cell receptors in the human thymus. The germline V gene has CDR1 MGHRA and CDR2 YSYEKL. J was trimmed by 0 bases and V by 1 base; bases with no gene match: 8. The CDR3 is 17 residues long. The sample also formed part of further work on human thymus T cells. That report notes: Resections were taken during corrective heart surgery, and the thymus tissue came from these. There appeared to be biased usage of V and J genes in thymic and blood repertoires. Related research described thymic repertoires that were highly overlapping among unrelated individuals.

This rearrangement joins TRBV4-1 to TRBJ1-1; 7 positions agree with TRBD1. Sequenced input: thymocytes. This clonotype originated in a boy in the first two years of life with a congenital heart defect. CDR3 region: CASSQGRDRGVNTEAFF. CDR3 DNA sequence: TGCGCCAGCAGCCAAGGTCGGGACAGAGGGGTGAACACTGAAGCTTTCTTT.